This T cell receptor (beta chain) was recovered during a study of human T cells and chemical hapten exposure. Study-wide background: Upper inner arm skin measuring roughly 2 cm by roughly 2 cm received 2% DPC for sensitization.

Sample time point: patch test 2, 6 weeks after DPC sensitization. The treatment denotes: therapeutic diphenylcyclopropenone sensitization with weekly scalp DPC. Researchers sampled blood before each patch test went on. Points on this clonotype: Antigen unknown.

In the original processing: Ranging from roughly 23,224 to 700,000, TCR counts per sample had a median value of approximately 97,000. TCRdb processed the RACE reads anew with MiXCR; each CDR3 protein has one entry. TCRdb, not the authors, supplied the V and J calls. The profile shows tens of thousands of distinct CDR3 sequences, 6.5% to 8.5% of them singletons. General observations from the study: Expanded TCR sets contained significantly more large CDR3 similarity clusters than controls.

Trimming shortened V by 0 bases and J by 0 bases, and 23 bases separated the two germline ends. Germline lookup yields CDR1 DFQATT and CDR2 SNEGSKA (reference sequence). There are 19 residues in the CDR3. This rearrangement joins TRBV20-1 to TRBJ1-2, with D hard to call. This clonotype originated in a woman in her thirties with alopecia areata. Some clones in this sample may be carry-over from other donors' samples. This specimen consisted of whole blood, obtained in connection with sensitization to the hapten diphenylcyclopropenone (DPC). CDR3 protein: CSARDFLDGLGISNYGYTF. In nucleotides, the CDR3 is TGCAGTGCTAGAGATTTCCTTGACGGGCTCGGGATATCTAACTATGGCTACACCTTC.